This TCR beta chain was found in a study of T cells in Graves' hyperthyroidism and ophthalmopathy. RNA transcripts provided the source from which TCR beta CDR3 regions were amplified. The TCR CDR3 was amplified in a first-round RT-PCR using the HTBI primer set. TCRdb re-called the multiplex PCR reads through MiXCR, storing one row per CDR3 protein. The data show approximately 870,000 distinct CDR3 sequences, roughly 40% seen once. As for this clonotype: Relative to the germline gene, one junction end is altered; a read error may explain this.

The germline gives CDR1 LNHDA, CDR2 SQIVND (reference sequence). The CDR3 has 15 amino acids. This clonotype was obtained from a man aged 18 to 30 with Graves' hyperthyroidism. What was sequenced was blood. J is TRBJ1-1 and V is TRBV19; no firm D call. CDR3 sequence (DNA): TGTGTCAGTAGTATGAGGCAGTCCCTGAACACTGAAGCTTTCTTT. Its protein is CVSSMRQSLNTEAFF.